One sample yielded the 30 T cell receptor beta chains listed below, sequenced in a study of CD8 T cells in ankylosing spondylitis. TCRdb called the 5' RACE reads again in MiXCR, with one record for every CDR3 protein. Here the sample spans 90,000 to 100,000 distinct CDR3 sequences, roughly 8.3% being singletons. Sequencing was done on a sample of blood, either unsorted or a sorted T cell fraction (not recorded which). Every receptor here comes from a male donor with ankylosing spondylitis or in good health (not recorded which).

This clonotype has ten or more counts. J is TRBJ2-3 and V is TRBV29-1; D perhaps matches TRBD2 (6 bases). Germline V CDR1 and CDR2: SQVTM, ANQGSEA. The CDR3 is 15 residues long. Trimming stripped 0 bases from V and 6 bases from J, with 16 bases between. DNA for the CDR3: TGCAGCGTTGAAGATCATGGCAGGGCGGGGGATACGCAGTATTTT. Its translation: CSVEDHGRAGDTQYF.

This clonotype has more than one count but fewer than ten. The genes are TRBV19 and TRBJ2-1; D unclear. CDR3 size: 13 residues. Germline loops: CDR1 LNHDA, CDR2 SQIVND (reference sequence). V lost 4 bases and J 9 bases, leaving 13 bases between the germline ends. The CDR3 region is CASSNGRSGEQFF. The CDR3 DNA reads TGTGCCAGTAGTAACGGCCGGAGTGGTGAGCAGTTCTTC. The variable domain in full, completed from reference TRBV19 and TRBJ2-1, reads DGGITQSPKYLFRKEGQNVTLSCEQNLNHDAMYWYRQDPGQGLRLIYYSQIVNDFQKGDIAEGYSVSREKKESFPLTVTSAQKNPTAFYLCASSNGRSGEQFFGPGTRLTVL.

The table lists this clonotype with many counts. The chain couples TRBV12-3 or TRBV12-4 to TRBJ1-1, with D unresolved. Trimming removed 3 bases from V and 1 base from J, with 9 bases in between. There are 14 residues in the CDR3. The CDR3 DNA follows: TGTGCCAGCAGTTTTGTGGGCAAGAACACTGAAGCTTTCTTT. It translates to CASSFVGKNTEAFF.

This clonotype was recorded at least ten times. The V and J genes are TRBV27 and TRBJ2-2; the D is unclear. Germline V lookup: CDR1 MNHEY, CDR2 SMNVEV (reference sequence). The CDR3 covers 13 residues. V was cut by 6 bases and J by 1 base, with 6 bases left in between. DNA for the CDR3: TGTGCCAGCAGGTGGGGGAACACCGGGGAGCTGTTTTTT. Translating it yields CASRWGNTGELFF.

With respect to this clonotype: Being one base from a much bigger clone, this may be a read error. The chain recombines TRBV20-1 with TRBJ2-5; 16 bases agree with TRBD2. The CDR3 loop spans 19 amino acids. In germline, CDR1 is DFQATT, CDR2 SNEGSKA (reference sequence). The DNA of the CDR3 is TGCAGTGCTAGGACAACGGGGACTAGCGGGAGGGCCTGGCAAGGGACCCAGTACTTC. It translates to CSARTTGTSGRAWQGTQYF.

There are many counts of this clonotype. The chain employs TRBV29-1 and TRBJ2-7; D gene ambiguous. Germline V CDR1 and CDR2: SQVTM, ANQGSEA. V lost 4 bases and J lost 5, with 9 bases in between. The CDR3 spans 11 residues. The chain's CDR3 is CSVGSYDEQYF. CDR3 DNA sequence: TGCAGCGTTGGCAGCTACGACGAGCAGTACTTC.

This clonotype was seen a few times. The rearrangement uses TRBV20-1 and TRBJ1-1, with D unresolved. Trimming took off 6 bases at V and 0 bases at J, with 14 bases between the two ends. CDR1 DFQATT and CDR2 SNEGSKA come from the germline V gene (reference sequence). CDR3 length: 14 amino acids. Written as DNA, the CDR3 is TGCAGTGCGCAGGTAGGCACCATGAACACTGAAGCTTTCTTT. Residues: CSAQVGTMNTEAFF.

This clonotype came up many times. This chain connects TRBV7-8 to TRBJ2-1; 10 nucleotides align to TRBD2. The J segment lost 3 bases and the V segment lost 4 bases, leaving 3 bases of the junction unmatched. Germline loops: CDR1 SGHVS, CDR2 FQNEAQ. This CDR3 spans 15 amino acids. The CDR3: CASSSRTSGYNEQFF. The CDR3 bases are TGTGCCAGCAGCTCCCGGACTAGCGGCTACAATGAGCAGTTCTTC.

This clonotype showed up just a few times. The CDR3 spells CASSLTGTNEQFF. The CDR3 nucleotides are TGTGCCAGCAGCCTTACAGGTACAAATGAGCAGTTCTTC. The J gene is TRBJ2-1, the V gene TRBV19; D possibly corresponds to TRBD1 (5 bases). The CDR3 length is 13 residues. Germline V gene data show CDR1 as LNHDA and CDR2 as SQIVND (reference sequence). The germline V and J ends were trimmed by 9 bases and 7 bases, with 16 bases remaining between them.

This clonotype was picked up many times. V usage is TRBV29-1 and J usage is TRBJ2-3, with 13 bases matching TRBD2. Germline V gene sequence: CDR1 SQVTM, CDR2 ANQGSEA. With 7 bases clipped from V and 5 bases from J, the junction kept 15 bases outside the gene matches. There are 17 residues in the CDR3. The CDR3 coding sequence is TGCAGCGCGGGACAGGAGTGGACTAGCGGGAGTATAGATACGCAGTATTTT. Its translation: CSAGQEWTSGSIDTQYF.

Ten or more counts support this clonotype. The chain links TRBV4-1 to TRBJ2-1, with unresolved D. The germline V gene has CDR1 MGHRA and CDR2 YSYEKL. The V end lost 1 base, the J end lost 7 bases, and 14 bases lay between the germline ends. This CDR3 is 15 amino acids long. Written as DNA, the CDR3 is TGCGCCAGCAGCCAAGCCCCCCTAGGTTGGAATGAGCAGTTCTTC. This sequence encodes CASSQAPLGWNEQFF.

Details on this clonotype: This may stem from a read error, because a much larger clone lies one nucleotide away. The chain's CDR3 is CASSSRDSYNGQFF. The CDR3 nucleotides are TGTGCCAGCAGCAGCCGGGACAGCTACAATGGGCAGTTCTTC. The V and J genes are TRBV7-9 and TRBJ2-1, with 7 bases matching TRBD1. The length of the CDR3 is 14 residues. The V gene's germline CDR1 is SEHNR and CDR2 FQNEAQ (reference sequence).

At least ten counts were recorded for this clonotype. The CDR3 DNA reads as TGCAGTGCTGAGAGTGGCAGCTCCTACGAGCAGTACTTC. Amino acids: CSAESGSSYEQYF. The chain combines TRBV20-1 with TRBJ2-7, with D unclear. Germline assignment: CDR1 DFQATT and CDR2 SNEGSKA (reference sequence). The V end lost 5 bases, the J end lost 0 bases, and 11 bases lay between the germline ends. The CDR3 covers 13 residues.

This clonotype showed up many times. The chain has TRBV5-6 and TRBJ1-2; no firm D call. CDR1 SGHDT and CDR2 YYEEEE come from the germline V gene. Trimming pared 2 bases from V and 5 bases from J, leaving 16 bases between. The CDR3 is made up of 15 amino acids. CDR3 residues: CASSLGRRRSYGYTF. CDR3 bases: TGTGCCAGCAGCTTAGGACGGAGAAGATCTTATGGCTACACCTTC.

This clonotype came up many times. This chain links TRBV5-1 with TRBJ2-2, with 9 bases matching TRBD1. Trimming took 5 bases from V and 6 from J; bases not matched to a gene: 8. Looked up from germline, CDR1 is SGHRS and CDR2 is YFSETQ. The CDR3 sequence is 15 residues long. The CDR3 here is CASSPSRTGAGELFF. The CDR3 DNA reads as TGCGCCAGCAGTCCATCTAGGACAGGGGCCGGGGAGCTGTTTTTT.

This clonotype was seen repeatedly, ten times or more. In DNA form, the CDR3 reads TGCAGCGTTCGCAGGGGTTACAATGAGCAGTTCTTC. It is translated as CSVRRGYNEQFF. The chain combines TRBV29-1 with TRBJ2-1, with D maybe TRBD1 (6 bases). The CDR3 length is 12 residues. V dropped 5 bases and J dropped 4 bases, with 9 bases sitting between them. Germline V gene data show CDR1 as SQVTM and CDR2 as ANQGSEA.

The chain has TRBV7-8 and TRBJ1-6; D is undetermined. Trimming took off 1 base at V and 7 bases at J, with 14 bases between the two ends. The germline V gene encodes CDR1 SGHVS and CDR2 FQNEAQ. The CDR3 length is 16 residues. The CDR3: CASSLENKWRNSPLHF. The CDR3 bases are TGTGCCAGCAGCTTAGAAAATAAGTGGCGGAATTCACCCCTCCACTTT.

Ten or more counts support this clonotype. This chain connects TRBV5-6 to TRBJ1-1; 11 nucleotides agree with TRBD1. The CDR3 is 14 residues long. J was trimmed by 6 bases and V by 2 bases; bases with no gene match: 3. CDR1 and CDR2 from the germline V gene are SGHDT and YYEEEE. The CDR3 nucleotides read TGTGCCAGCAGCTTACCGGGACAGGGGGCTGAAGCTTTCTTT. It is translated as CASSLPGQGAEAFF.

This clonotype was observed many times. This rearrangement joins TRBV7-9 to TRBJ1-1; no firm D call. Germline lookup yields CDR1 SEHNR and CDR2 FQNEAQ (reference sequence). Trimming stripped 6 bases from V and 0 bases from J, with 20 bases between. The CDR3 consists of 17 residues. The CDR3 is CASRRTPGRTMNTEAFF. The CDR3 nucleotides are TGTGCCAGCAGACGTACTCCGGGTCGAACTATGAACACTGAAGCTTTCTTT.

The chain links TRBV7-9 to TRBJ2-7; D is possibly TRBD1 (6 bases). CDR1 is SEHNR and CDR2 is FQNEAQ in the germline V gene (reference sequence). The ends were cut back, 2 bases at V and 3 bases at J, with 17 bases in the middle. This CDR3 is built from 16 residues. The DNA of the CDR3 is TGTGCCAGCAGCTTACTCGCGACAGGTGGTTTCTACGAGCAGTACTTC. Translating gives CASSLLATGGFYEQYF. The variable domain in full, with the rest retrieved from reference TRBV7-9 and TRBJ2-7, is DTGVSQNPRHKITKRGQNVTFRCDPISEHNRLYWYRQTLGQGPEFLTYFQNEAQLEKSRLLSDRFSAERPKGSFSTLEIQRTEQGDSAMYLCASSLLATGGFYEQYFGPGTRLTVT.

This clonotype was picked up many times. The chain combines TRBV3-1 with TRBJ2-5, with D unresolved. This CDR3 is 16 amino acids long. V lost 5 bases to trimming and J lost 0 bases, with 16 bases between them. The germline gives CDR1 LGHDT, CDR2 YNNKEL (reference sequence). The CDR3 sequence: CASSISRPTYQETQYF. CDR3 coding DNA: TGTGCCAGCAGCATTAGTCGACCCACGTACCAAGAGACCCAGTACTTC.

This clonotype was seen repeatedly, ten times or more. The chain recombines TRBV20-1 with TRBJ2-4, with D tentatively TRBD1 (6 bases). The ends were cut back, 1 base at V and 3 bases at J, with 13 bases in the middle. Per the germline V gene, CDR1 is DFQATT and CDR2 is SNEGSKA (reference sequence). The CDR3 covers 15 residues. CDR3 in amino acids: CSARARAGVKNIQYF. The CDR3 DNA follows: TGCAGTGCTAGAGCGAGGGCAGGGGTCAAAAACATTCAGTACTTC.

At least ten counts were recorded for this clonotype. This chain connects TRBV18 to TRBJ2-7, with 10 bases aligning to TRBD2. Trimming removed 3 bases from V and 7 bases from J; junction bases left unmatched: 3. CDR3 size: 13 residues. CDR1 and CDR2 from the germline V gene are KGHSH and LQKENI. The CDR3, as DNA: TGTGCCAGCTCACCCTCGGGACTAGCGGAGCAGTACTTC. It specifies CASSPSGLAEQYF.

The chain carries TRBV5-6 and TRBJ1-1, with D hard to call. The germline V and J ends were trimmed by 4 bases and 10 bases, with 14 bases remaining between them. Germline V gene data show CDR1 as SGHDT and CDR2 as YYEEEE. The CDR3 spans 12 residues. The CDR3 coding sequence is TGTGCCAGCAGCCTACTGATGAATGGAGCTTTCTTT. Protein product: CASSLLMNGAFF.

This clonotype turned up a few times. CDR3: CASSFVLPTDTQYF. The DNA for the CDR3 is TGTGCCAGCAGTTTTGTGTTACCGACAGATACGCAGTATTTT. J is TRBJ2-3 and V is TRBV12-3 or TRBV12-4; no clear D. Trimming removed 3 bases from V and 3 bases from J, with 10 bases in between. The CDR3 is 14 residues long.

In its sample, this clonotype was seen many times. The chain joins TRBV12-3 or TRBV12-4 to TRBJ2-1; 7 positions match TRBD2. The CDR3 contains 16 residues. J lost 7 bases, V lost 5 bases, and 14 bases had no gene match. The CDR3 region has the DNA TGTGCCAGCAGTCCACTCCGCCGGGAGGAAACGAATGAGCAGTTCTTC. This gives the protein CASSPLRREETNEQFF.

This clonotype was recorded at least ten times. The V gene is TRBV12-3 or TRBV12-4, the J gene TRBJ2-7; tentatively, D is TRBD1 (5 bases). This CDR3 has 14 amino acids. V was cut by 5 bases and J by 3 bases, with 14 bases left in between. CDR3 residues: CASSHRRIGYEQYF. CDR3 DNA: TGTGCCAGCAGTCACAGGAGAATAGGCTACGAGCAGTACTTC.

The table lists this clonotype with many counts. V usage is TRBV12-3 or TRBV12-4 and J usage is TRBJ1-5; TRBD1 might be the D (5 bases). The CDR3 extends over 14 amino acids. Deletions cut 5 bases from V and 4 bases from J, with 12 bases between. CDR3 sequence: CASSTKGTNQPQHF. The CDR3 region has the DNA TGTGCCAGCAGTACGAAAGGGACGAATCAGCCCCAGCATTTT.

In its sample, this clonotype was seen many times. V usage is TRBV7-2 and J usage is TRBJ2-1, with D unresolved. Trimming left V 1 base short and J 6 bases short, with 10 bases between. Looked up from germline, CDR1 is SGHTA and CDR2 is FQGNSA. There are 14 residues in the CDR3. As DNA, the CDR3 is TGTGCCAGCAGCTTAGTTTTCGCGGCCAATGAGCAGTTCTTC. Translated, it gives CASSLVFAANEQFF.

In this sample, this clonotype turned up many times. The J gene is TRBJ2-1, the V gene TRBV5-1, with D perhaps matching TRBD1 (7 bases). The V end lost 4 bases, the J end lost 8 bases, and 13 bases lay between the germline ends. CDR1 and CDR2 from the germline V gene are SGHRS and YFSETQ. The CDR3 is made up of 13 amino acids. The CDR3 sequence: CASSLGQRDEQFF. CDR3 sequence (DNA): TGCGCCAGCAGCCTGGGACAGCGGGATGAGCAGTTCTTC. Full variable domain (rest looked up from reference TRBV5-1 and TRBJ2-1): KAGVTQTPRYLIKTRGQQVTLSCSPISGHRSVSWYQQTPGQGLQFLFEYFSETQRNKGNFPGRFSGRQFSNSRSEMNVSTLELGDSALYLCASSLGQRDEQFFGPGTRLTVL.